This record looks at one T cell receptor (beta chain) sequence and its context. A quantity of about 0.5 to 1 ug RNA underwent reverse transcription using random hexamers. TCRdb reanalysed the immunoSEQ multiplex PCR reads using MiXCR and keeps one entry per CDR3 protein. The repertoire consists of roughly 130,000 distinct CDR3 sequences, with about 95% occurring once and the leading ten covering approximately 0.11%. The CDR3 runs 12 residues. CDR1 and CDR2 from the germline V gene are LNHDA and SQIVND (reference sequence). Trimming took 5 bases from V and 3 from J, leaving 8 bases between them. These data belong to a study of CD8 T cells in Susac syndrome.

The chain joins TRBV19 to TRBJ2-7; D is uncertain. This TCR derives from a human donor with multiple sclerosis. Sequenced material: CD4+ T cells from PBMCs. The CDR3 coding sequence is TGTGCCAGTAGTCTACAGAACTACGAGCAGTACTTC. This sequence encodes CASSLQNYEQYF. Drawing the rest from reference TRBV19 and TRBJ2-7, the complete variable domain is DGGITQSPKYLFRKEGQNVTLSCEQNLNHDAMYWYRQDPGQGLRLIYYSQIVNDFQKGDIAEGYSVSREKKESFPLTVTSAQKNPTAFYLCASSLQNYEQYFGPGTRLTVT.